This passage covers 12 T cell receptor beta chains from one sample sequenced in a study of shared clonotypes between healthy human individuals. The assay was immunoSEQ multiplex PCR, and TCRdb's table has in-frame clones only and misses some. The sample consists of more than 2 million clones, 85% to 95% of them appearing once. The specimen sequenced was naive CD4+ T cells sorted from blood. Subset of the sample: CD45RA+ positively selected. These receptors came from a man between 18 and 35 years old in good health.

The chain has TRBV5-4 and TRBJ2-1; D possibly corresponds to TRBD2 (6 bases). CDR1 is SGHNT and CDR2 is YYREEE in the germline V gene (reference sequence). This CDR3 has 15 amino acids. The V end was cut by 2 bases, the J end by 5 bases, with 14 bases between. The CDR3 coding sequence is TGTGCCAGCAGCTTCCCCGGGGGAGGCCACAATGAGCAGTTCTTC. Translating it yields CASSFPGGGHNEQFF.

The chain couples TRBV9 to TRBJ2-2; TRBD1 might be the D (5 bases). The CDR3 is made up of 15 amino acids. V dropped 4 bases and J dropped 1 base, with 11 bases sitting between them. CDR1 is SGDLS and CDR2 is YYNGEE in the germline V gene. DNA for the CDR3: TGTGCCAGCAGCCGGATAGGGGAGAACACCGGGGAGCTGTTTTTT. It is translated as CASSRIGENTGELFF.

CDR3 in amino acids: CASSQDGGYYGYTF. The CDR3 DNA reads as TGCGCCAGCAGCCAAGATGGGGGATACTATGGCTACACCTTC. The chain couples TRBV4-3 to TRBJ1-2, with D perhaps TRBD1 (5 bases). Germline values: CDR1 LGHNA, CDR2 YSLEER. The V and J ends lost 0 bases and 3 bases respectively, with 8 bases between them. CDR3 length: 14 residues.

The chain uses TRBV5-1 and TRBJ1-4; D is unclear. The germline V gene has CDR1 SGHRS and CDR2 YFSETQ. This CDR3 is 14 amino acids long. Trimming removed 7 bases at V and 4 bases at J, with 14 bases between. CDR3 bases: TGCGCCAGCCAACCCCTTGGGATTAATGAAAAACTGTTTTTT. It codes for CASQPLGINEKLFF.

CDR3 protein: CASSAQGYSNSPLHF. DNA for the CDR3: TGTGCCAGCAGTGCACAGGGGTACAGTAATTCACCCCTCCACTTT. The rearrangement uses TRBV6-1 and TRBJ1-6, with 7 bases matching TRBD1. The length of the CDR3 is 15 residues. V lost 4 bases and J lost 6; bases outside the gene matches: 6. CDR1 is MNHNS, CDR2 SASEGT, per germline.

The rearrangement joins TRBV5-1 to TRBJ2-5; no reliable D call. Germline assignment: CDR1 SGHRS and CDR2 YFSETQ. V was shortened by 6 bases and J by 2 bases, with 14 bases between the two germline ends. This CDR3 is 14 amino acids long. CDR3 coding DNA: TGCGCCAGCAACCCAGTAGTAGGGCAAGAGACCCAGTACTTC. Its protein product is CASNPVVGQETQYF.

This clone showed up just once. V gene TRBV4-1 combines with J gene TRBJ1-4; the D is unclear. This CDR3 spans 17 amino acids. The V gene's germline CDR1 is MGHRA and CDR2 YSYEKL. The germline V and J ends were trimmed by 1 base and 9 bases, with 21 bases remaining between them. In nucleotides, the CDR3 is TGCGCCAGCAGCCAAGCTCCCACCGCTGTGCTGGTTAAAAAACTGTTTTTT. Amino acids: CASSQAPTAVLVKKLFF.

With regard to this clone: In the same sample, other DNA sequences code for this CDR3. The CDR3 loop is CASSLDGGATNEKLFF. The CDR3 region has the DNA TGTGCCAGCAGCCTTGACGGAGGCGCAACTAATGAAAAACTGTTTTTT. The V gene is TRBV7-9, the J gene TRBJ1-4; D is ambiguous. Germline loops: CDR1 SEHNR, CDR2 FQNEAQ (reference sequence). Trimming removed 5 bases at V and 0 bases at J, with 13 bases between. This CDR3 is built from 16 residues. Complete variable domain (other parts from reference TRBV7-9 and TRBJ1-4): DTGVSQNPRHKITKRGQNVTFRCDPISEHNRLYWYRQTLGQGPEFLTYFQNEAQLEKSRLLSDRFSAERPKGSFSTLEIQRTEQGDSAMYLCASSLDGGATNEKLFFGSGTQLSVL.

Points on this clone: The sample contains more than one DNA sequence encoding this CDR3. This chain links TRBV25-1 with TRBJ1-1; possible D gene TRBD1, 5 bases. Germline CDR1 reads MGHDK; CDR2 reads SYGVNS. Trimming cost V 5 bases and J 8 bases, with 9 bases left between them. The CDR3 is 11 amino acids. The CDR3: CASSRGAEAFF. The CDR3 DNA reads as TGTGCCAGCAGTAGGGGCGCCGAAGCTTTCTTT.

Of note for this clone: The sample carries other DNA sequences with the same CDR3. The chain couples TRBV5-1 to TRBJ1-1; D is ambiguous. This CDR3 spans 13 amino acids. Trimming took 1 base from V and 3 from J, leaving 7 bases between them. Germline CDR1 SGHRS, CDR2 YFSETQ. The CDR3: CASSLPGDTEAFF. In DNA, the CDR3 is TGCGCCAGCAGCTTGCCGGGAGACACTGAAGCTTTCTTT.

This chain connects TRBV5-1 to TRBJ2-2; the D gene is possibly TRBD1 (5 bases). V was pared by 4 bases and J by 4 bases, with 20 bases between. Germline V gives CDR1 SGHRS, CDR2 YFSETQ. There are 17 residues in the CDR3. Here the CDR3 reads CASSRQRPQGFTGELFF. DNA of the CDR3: TGCGCCAGCAGCAGACAACGACCCCAGGGATTCACCGGGGAGCTGTTTTTT.

The rearrangement uses TRBV4-1 and TRBJ2-5, with D possibly TRBD2 on 6 matching bases. Trimming cost V 0 bases and J 7 bases, with 15 bases left between them. The CDR3 loop spans 15 amino acids. Germline loops: CDR1 MGHRA, CDR2 YSYEKL. The DNA for the CDR3 is TGCGCCAGCAGCCAAGATGGTCGGGGGAGAGGGACCCAGTACTTC. Amino acid sequence: CASSQDGRGRGTQYF.